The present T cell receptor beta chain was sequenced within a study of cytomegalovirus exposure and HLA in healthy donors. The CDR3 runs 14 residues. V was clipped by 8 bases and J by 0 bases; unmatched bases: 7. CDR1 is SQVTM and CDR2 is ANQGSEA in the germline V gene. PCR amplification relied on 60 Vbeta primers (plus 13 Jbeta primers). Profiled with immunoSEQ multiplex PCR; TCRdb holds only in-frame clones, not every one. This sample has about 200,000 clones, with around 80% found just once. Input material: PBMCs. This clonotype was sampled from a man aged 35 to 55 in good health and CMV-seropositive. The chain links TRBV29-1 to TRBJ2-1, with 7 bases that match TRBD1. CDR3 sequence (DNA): TGCAGCAGCCTACAGGGGAGCTCCTACAATGAGCAGTTCTTC. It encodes CSSLQGSSYNEQFF.